This T cell receptor beta chain emerged from a study of patients and donors after allogeneic stem cell transplantation. V gave up 3 bases and J gave up 4 bases; unmatched junction bases: 13. The germline gives CDR1 SNHLY, CDR2 FYNNEI. The CDR3 loop spans 18 amino acids. Each CDR3 protein is one row after TCRdb ran MiXCR on the RT-PCR reads. The sample contains roughly 880,000 distinct CDR3 sequences, roughly 18% of which appear only once. The clonotype comes from a human donor who was either an allogeneic HSCT recipient or a stem cell or donor lymphocyte infusion donor (not recorded which). It is not recorded whose cells these are; they may come from a transplant donor. The material sequenced was blood, either unsorted or a sorted T cell fraction (not recorded which). This chain uses TRBV2 with TRBJ2-1, with 9 nucleotides matching TRBD2. DNA for the CDR3: TGTGCCAGCAGTGATGAGGGACTAGCCTTATTGGGTTACAATGAGCAGTTCTTC. This sequence encodes CASSDEGLALLGYNEQFF.